This T cell receptor beta chain was observed in a study of regulatory T cells in long-lasting Graves disease. This clonotype was detected many times. Time point of the sample: newly diagnosed GD, antithyroid drugs for less than 3 months. Making the TCR library involved RNA that had been extracted from PBMCs. Trimming removed 4 bases at V and 9 bases at J, with 13 bases between. Germline V gene lookup returns CDR1 MNHGY and CDR2 SVAAGI. This CDR3 is built from 13 residues. Investigators prepared the TCR beta libraries by applying iRepertoire HTBI primers and Arm-PCR of CDR3 regions. TCRdb ran MiXCR on the multiplex PCR reads and lists one entry per CDR3 protein. This sample yields about 240,000 distinct CDR3 sequences, of which over 20% are seen a single time; approximately 15% belongs to the top ten.

The receptor was derived from a female donor with Graves disease. The chain carries TRBV6-9 and TRBJ2-1; possibly TRBD2 for D (5 bases). The source material was peripheral blood mononuclear cells (PBMCs), sampled at new diagnosis, from a patient treated with antithyroid drugs. The CDR3 coding sequence is TGTGCCAGCAGTTCCAACGCGGGCCGTGAGCAGTTCTTC. Amino acid sequence: CASSSNAGREQFF.